This TCR beta chain was profiled in a study of T cells in Graves' hyperthyroidism and ophthalmopathy. Regions amplified from RNA transcripts were the TCR beta CDR3 regions. Primed by the HTBI set, a first-round RT-PCR was run on the TCR CDR3. TCRdb redid the calling of the multiplex PCR reads with MiXCR, one entry per CDR3 protein. In the table there are roughly 700,000 distinct CDR3 sequences, 14% of which are singletons. This clonotype was seen more than once but under ten times. The sample comprised blood. This sequence was found in a woman between 18 and 30 years old with Graves' hyperthyroidism.

CDR3 in amino acids: CASKLINQPQHF. The DNA for the CDR3 is TGTGCCAGCAAGCTAATCAATCAGCCCCAGCATTTT. The chain couples TRBV28 to TRBJ1-5; D is ambiguous. The CDR3 covers 12 residues. Germline V gene data show CDR1 as MDHEN and CDR2 as SYDVKM. V gave up 7 bases and J gave up 3 bases, with 7 bases separating them.